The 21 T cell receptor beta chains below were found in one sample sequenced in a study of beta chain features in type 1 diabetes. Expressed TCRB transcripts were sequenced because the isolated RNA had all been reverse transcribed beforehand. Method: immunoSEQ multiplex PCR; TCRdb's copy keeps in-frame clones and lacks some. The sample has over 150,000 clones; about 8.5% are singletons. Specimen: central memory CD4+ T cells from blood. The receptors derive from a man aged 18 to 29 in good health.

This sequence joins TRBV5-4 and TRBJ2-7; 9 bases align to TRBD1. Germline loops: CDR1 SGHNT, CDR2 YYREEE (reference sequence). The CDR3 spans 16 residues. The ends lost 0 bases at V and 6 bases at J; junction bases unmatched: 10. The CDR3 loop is CASSLGGWDRVPEQYF. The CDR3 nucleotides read TGTGCCAGCAGCTTGGGGGGGTGGGACAGGGTTCCCGAGCAGTACTTC.

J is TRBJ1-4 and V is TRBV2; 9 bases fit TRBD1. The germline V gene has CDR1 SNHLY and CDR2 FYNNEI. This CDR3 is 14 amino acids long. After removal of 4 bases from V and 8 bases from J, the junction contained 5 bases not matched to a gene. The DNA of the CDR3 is TGTGCCAGCAGTGGTGGGACAGGGAAAGAAAAACTGTTTTTT. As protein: CASSGGTGKEKLFF.

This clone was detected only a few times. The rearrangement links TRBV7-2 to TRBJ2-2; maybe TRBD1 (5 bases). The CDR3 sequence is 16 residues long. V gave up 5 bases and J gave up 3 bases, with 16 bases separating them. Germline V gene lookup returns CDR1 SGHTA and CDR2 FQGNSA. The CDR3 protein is CASSPQYVRDTGELFF. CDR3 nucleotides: TGTGCCAGCAGCCCCCAGTACGTCAGGGACACCGGGGAGCTGTTTTTT.

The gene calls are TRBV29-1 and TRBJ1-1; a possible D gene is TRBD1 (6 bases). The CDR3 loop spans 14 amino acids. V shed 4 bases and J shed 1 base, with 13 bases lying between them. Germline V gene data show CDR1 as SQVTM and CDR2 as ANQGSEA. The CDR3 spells CSVVGQGRNTEAFF. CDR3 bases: TGCAGCGTTGTGGGGCAGGGGAGGAACACTGAAGCTTTCTTT.

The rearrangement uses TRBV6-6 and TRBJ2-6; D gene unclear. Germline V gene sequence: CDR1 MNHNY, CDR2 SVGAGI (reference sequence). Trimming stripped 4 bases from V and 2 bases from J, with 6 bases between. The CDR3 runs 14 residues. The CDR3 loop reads CASSSRPGANVLTF. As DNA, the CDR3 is TGTGCCAGCAGTTCTAGACCTGGGGCCAACGTCCTGACTTTC.

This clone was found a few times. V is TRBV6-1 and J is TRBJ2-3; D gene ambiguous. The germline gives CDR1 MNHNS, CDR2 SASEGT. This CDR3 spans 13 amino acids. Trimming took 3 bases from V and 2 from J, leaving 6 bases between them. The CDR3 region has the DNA TGTGCCAGCAGTGATGCGGTCACAGATACGCAGTATTTT. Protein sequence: CASSDAVTDTQYF.

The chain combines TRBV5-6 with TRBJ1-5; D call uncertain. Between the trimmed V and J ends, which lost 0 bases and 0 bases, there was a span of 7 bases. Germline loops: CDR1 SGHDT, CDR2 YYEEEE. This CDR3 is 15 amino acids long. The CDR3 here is CASSLVGDSNQPQHF. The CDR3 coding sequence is TGTGCCAGCAGCTTGGTGGGAGATAGCAATCAGCCCCAGCATTTT.

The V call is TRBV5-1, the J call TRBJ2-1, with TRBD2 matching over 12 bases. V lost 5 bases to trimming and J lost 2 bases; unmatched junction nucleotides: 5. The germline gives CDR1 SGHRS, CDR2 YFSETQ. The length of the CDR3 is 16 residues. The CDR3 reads CASSPSSGGAYNEQFF. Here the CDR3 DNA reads TGCGCCAGCAGTCCCTCTAGCGGGGGGGCCTACAATGAGCAGTTCTTC.

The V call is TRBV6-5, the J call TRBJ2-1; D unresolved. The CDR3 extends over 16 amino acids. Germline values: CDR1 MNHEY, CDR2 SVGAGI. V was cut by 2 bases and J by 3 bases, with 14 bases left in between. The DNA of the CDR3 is TGTGCCAGCAGTTACGGGTACAGCCAAATCTACAATGAGCAGTTCTTC. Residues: CASSYGYSQIYNEQFF.

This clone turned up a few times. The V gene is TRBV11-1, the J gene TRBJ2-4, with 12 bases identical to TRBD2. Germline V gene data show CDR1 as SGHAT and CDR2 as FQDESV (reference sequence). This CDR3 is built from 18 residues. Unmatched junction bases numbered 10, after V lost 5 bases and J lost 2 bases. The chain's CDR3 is CASSPGLAGLITKNIQYF. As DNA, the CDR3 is TGTGCCAGCAGCCCAGGACTAGCGGGACTGATTACCAAAAACATTCAGTACTTC.

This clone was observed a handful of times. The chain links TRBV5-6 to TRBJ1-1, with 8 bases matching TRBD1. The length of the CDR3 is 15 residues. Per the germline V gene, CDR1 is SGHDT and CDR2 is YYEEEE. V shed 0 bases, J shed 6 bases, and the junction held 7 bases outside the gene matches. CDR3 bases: TGTGCCAGCAGCTTGGCGGGAAGGACAGGGCCTGAAGCTTTCTTT. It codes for CASSLAGRTGPEAFF.

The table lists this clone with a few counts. CDR3 region: CASSQGQGSREKLFF. The CDR3 coding sequence is TGTGCCAGCAGCCAGGGCCAGGGGTCGCGGGAAAAACTGTTTTTT. V usage is TRBV14 and J usage is TRBJ1-4; D might be TRBD1 (6 bases). The germline V and J ends were trimmed by 3 bases and 8 bases, with 16 bases remaining between them. The CDR3 is 15 amino acids. Germline V gene sequence: CDR1 SGHDN, CDR2 FVKESK.

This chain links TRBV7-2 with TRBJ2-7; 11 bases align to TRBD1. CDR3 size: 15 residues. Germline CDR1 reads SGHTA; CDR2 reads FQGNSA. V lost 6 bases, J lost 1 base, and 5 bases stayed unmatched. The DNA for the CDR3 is TGTGCCAGCAGGCCCCGGGACAGGGGGTCCTACGAGCAGTACTTC. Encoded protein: CASRPRDRGSYEQYF.

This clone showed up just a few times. The CDR3 here is CASSYARIYGYTF. The CDR3, as DNA: TGTGCCAGCAGTTACGCCAGAATATATGGCTACACCTTC. The chain employs TRBV6-5 and TRBJ1-2, with no clear D. Germline CDR1 and CDR2: MNHEY and SVGAGI. The CDR3 sequence is 13 residues long. Deletions cut 2 bases from V and 5 bases from J, with 9 bases between.

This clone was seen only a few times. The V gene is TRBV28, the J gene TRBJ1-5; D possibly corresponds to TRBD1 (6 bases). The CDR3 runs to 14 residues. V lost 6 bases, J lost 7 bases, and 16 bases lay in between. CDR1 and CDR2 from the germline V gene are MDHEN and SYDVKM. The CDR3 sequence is CASRPSGERQPQHF. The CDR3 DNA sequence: TGTGCCAGCAGACCGTCAGGGGAACGACAGCCCCAGCATTTT.

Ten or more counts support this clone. CDR3 coding DNA: TGTGCCAGCAGCCAAGATCACAATCAGCCCCAGCATTTT. Translated: CASSQDHNQPQHF. This rearrangement joins TRBV14 to TRBJ1-5; D is undetermined. This CDR3 comprises 13 residues. Looked up from germline, CDR1 is SGHDN and CDR2 is FVKESK. The V gene lost 0 bases and the J gene lost 3 bases, with 3 bases spanning the gap.

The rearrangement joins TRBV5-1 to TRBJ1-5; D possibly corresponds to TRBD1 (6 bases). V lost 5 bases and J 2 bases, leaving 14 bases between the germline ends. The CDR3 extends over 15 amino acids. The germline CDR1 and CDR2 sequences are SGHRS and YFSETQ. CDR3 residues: CASRETGRGNQPQHF. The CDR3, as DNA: TGCGCCAGCAGGGAAACAGGGAGAGGCAATCAGCCCCAGCATTTT.

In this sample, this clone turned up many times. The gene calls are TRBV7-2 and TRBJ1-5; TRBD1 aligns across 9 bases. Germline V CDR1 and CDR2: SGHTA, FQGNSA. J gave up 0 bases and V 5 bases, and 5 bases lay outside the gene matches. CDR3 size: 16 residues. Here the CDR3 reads CASSAWDRVSNQPQHF. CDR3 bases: TGTGCCAGCAGCGCCTGGGACAGGGTTAGCAATCAGCCCCAGCATTTT.

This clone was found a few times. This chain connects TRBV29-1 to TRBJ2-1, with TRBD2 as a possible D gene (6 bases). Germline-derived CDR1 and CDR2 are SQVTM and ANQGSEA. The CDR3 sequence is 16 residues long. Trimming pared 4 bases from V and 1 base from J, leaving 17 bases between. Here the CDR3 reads CSVAGSTGASYNEQFF. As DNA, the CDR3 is TGCAGCGTTGCGGGCTCAACGGGAGCATCCTACAATGAGCAGTTCTTC.

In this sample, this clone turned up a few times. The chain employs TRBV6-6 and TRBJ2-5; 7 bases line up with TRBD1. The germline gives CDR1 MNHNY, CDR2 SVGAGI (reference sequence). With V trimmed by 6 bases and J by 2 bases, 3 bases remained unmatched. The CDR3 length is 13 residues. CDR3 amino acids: CASRGQIQETQYF. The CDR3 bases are TGTGCCAGCAGGGGACAGATTCAAGAGACCCAGTACTTC.

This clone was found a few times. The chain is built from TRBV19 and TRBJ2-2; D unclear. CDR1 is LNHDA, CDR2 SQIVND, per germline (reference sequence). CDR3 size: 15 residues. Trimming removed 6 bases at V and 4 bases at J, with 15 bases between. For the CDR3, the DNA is TGTGCCAGTAGCCCGAGTCCGAGTGGCACCGGGGAGCTGTTTTTT. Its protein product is CASSPSPSGTGELFF.